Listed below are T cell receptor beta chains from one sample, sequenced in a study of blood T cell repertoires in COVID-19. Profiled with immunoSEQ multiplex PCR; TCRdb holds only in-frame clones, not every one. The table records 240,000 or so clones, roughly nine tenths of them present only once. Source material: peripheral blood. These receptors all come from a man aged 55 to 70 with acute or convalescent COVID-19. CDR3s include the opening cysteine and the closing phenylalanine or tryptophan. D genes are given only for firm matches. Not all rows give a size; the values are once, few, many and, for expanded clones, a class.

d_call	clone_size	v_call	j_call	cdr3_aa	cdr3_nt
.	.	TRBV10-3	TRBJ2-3	CAITGDSTPTDTQYF	TGTGCCATCACAGGTGACAGCACCCCCACAGATACGCAGTATTTT
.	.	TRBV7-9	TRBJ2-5	CASSLGSTGEETQYF	TGTGCCAGCAGCTTAGGTTCGACAGGAGAAGAGACCCAGTACTTC
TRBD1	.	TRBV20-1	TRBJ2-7	CSAEGQGLYF	TGCAGTGCTGAGGGACAGGGACTTTACTTC
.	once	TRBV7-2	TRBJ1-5	CASSPRRGYNQPQHF	TGTGCCAGCAGCCCCCGGCGAGGGTACAATCAGCCCCAGCATTTT
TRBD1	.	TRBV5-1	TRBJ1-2	CASSSELRTGEGYTF	TGCGCCAGCAGCTCGGAACTTAGGACAGGGGAAGGCTACACCTTC
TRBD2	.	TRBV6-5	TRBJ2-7	CASSTRLAVPYEQYF	TGTGCCAGCAGTACCCGACTAGCGGTTCCCTACGAGCAGTACTTC
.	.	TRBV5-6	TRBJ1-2	CASSLGGIGGYTF	TGTGCCAGCAGCTTGGGAGGGATCGGTGGCTACACCTTC
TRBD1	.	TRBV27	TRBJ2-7	CASSWGQAPHEQYF	TGTGCCAGCAGTTGGGGACAGGCACCGCACGAGCAGTACTTC
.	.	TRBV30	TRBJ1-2	CAGDAGPRGYYGYTF	TGTGCCGGGGATGCTGGACCTAGAGGGTACTATGGCTACACCTTC
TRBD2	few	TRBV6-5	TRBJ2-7	CASSYATSGSSEQYF	TGTGCCAGCAGTTACGCCACTAGCGGGAGTAGTGAGCAGTACTTC
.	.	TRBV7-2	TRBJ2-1	CASSPHPGEYNEQFF	TGTGCCAGCAGCCCTCATCCAGGGGAGTACAATGAGCAGTTCTTC
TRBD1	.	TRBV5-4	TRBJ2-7	CASSSRSTGVSYEQYF	TGTGCCAGCAGCTCAAGATCGACAGGGGTCTCCTACGAGCAGTACTTC
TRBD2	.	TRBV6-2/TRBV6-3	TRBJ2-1	CASSFVDSGRKFF	TGTGCCAGCAGTTTTGTTGATAGCGGGAGGAAGTTCTTC
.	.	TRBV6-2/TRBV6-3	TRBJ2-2	CASSKAGPNTGELFF	TGTGCCAGCAGCAAGGCGGGTCCGAACACCGGGGAGCTGTTTTTT
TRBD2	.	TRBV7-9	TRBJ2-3	CASSQNWASGEGETQYF	TGTGCCAGCAGCCAGAACTGGGCTAGCGGGGAGGGAGAGACGCAGTATTTT
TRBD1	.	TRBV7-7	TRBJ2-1	CASSLVAGGRSEQFF	TGTGCTAGCAGCTTAGTCGCAGGGGGAAGAAGTGAGCAGTTCTTC
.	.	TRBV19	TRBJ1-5	CASSKQGNQPQHF	TGTGCCAGTAGTAAGCAGGGCAATCAGCCCCAGCATTTT
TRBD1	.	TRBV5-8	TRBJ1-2	CASSPGQGAYGYTF	TGTGCCAGCAGCCCAGGACAGGGGGCTTACGGCTACACCTTC
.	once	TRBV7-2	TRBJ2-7	CASSLAGTLSYEQYF	TGTGCCAGCAGCTTAGCTGGGACACTCTCCTACGAGCAGTACTTC
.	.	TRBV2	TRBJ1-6	CASSERAGRSSYNSPLHF	TGTGCCAGCAGTGAACGGGCAGGGAGGAGCTCCTATAATTCACCCCTCCACTTT
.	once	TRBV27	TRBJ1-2	CASSPGQGKDYGYTF	TGTGCCAGCAGTCCCGGTCAGGGTAAGGACTATGGCTACACCTTC
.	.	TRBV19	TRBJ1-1	CASRTVLNTEAFF	TGTGCCAGTAGGACAGTTTTGAACACTGAAGCTTTCTTT
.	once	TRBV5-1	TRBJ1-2	CASSLAAGIDGYTF	TGCGCCAGCAGCTTGGCGGCAGGGATTGATGGCTACACCTTC
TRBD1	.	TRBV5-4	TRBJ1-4	CASSFEGAREKLFF	TGTGCCAGCAGCTTTGAGGGGGCGCGTGAAAAACTGTTTTTT
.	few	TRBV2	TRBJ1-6	CASTRSTGSNSPLHF	TGTGCCAGCACTCGAAGTACAGGGAGTAACTCACCCCTCCACTTT
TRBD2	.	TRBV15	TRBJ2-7	CATSGYGTSGFYEQYF	TGTGCCACCAGCGGGTACGGGACTAGCGGTTTCTACGAGCAGTACTTC
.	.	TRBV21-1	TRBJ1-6	CASTVTGGAYNSPLHF	TGTGCCAGCACCGTGACAGGGGGCGCGTATAATTCACCCCTCCACTTT
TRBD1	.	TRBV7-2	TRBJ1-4	CASSLVSGTGFEKLFF	TGTGCCAGCAGCTTAGTCTCAGGGACAGGGTTTGAAAAACTGTTTTTT
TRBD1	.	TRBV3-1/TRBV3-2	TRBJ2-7	CASSQVGDRDKKQYF	TGTGCCAGCAGCCAGGTAGGCGACAGGGATAAAAAGCAGTACTTC
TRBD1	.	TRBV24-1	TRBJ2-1	CATSDRTGKIDNEQFF	TGTGCCACCAGTGATCGGACAGGGAAGATAGACAATGAGCAGTTCTTC
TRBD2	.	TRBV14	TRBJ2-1	CASSQDSRTSGSYNEQFF	TGTGCCAGCAGCCAAGATAGCAGGACTAGCGGGAGCTACAATGAGCAGTTCTTC
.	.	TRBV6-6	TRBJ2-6	CASSYLPGVGANVLTF	TGTGCCAGCAGTTACCTCCCCGGGGTCGGGGCCAACGTCCTGACTTTC
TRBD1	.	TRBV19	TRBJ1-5	CASTVRGTGGGQPQHF	TGTGCCAGTACCGTCCGGGGGACAGGGGGCGGCCAGCCCCAGCATTTT
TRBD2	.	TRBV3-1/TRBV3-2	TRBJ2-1	CASSLGLAGFNEQFF	TGTGCCAGCAGTCTGGGACTAGCGGGTTTCAATGAGCAGTTCTTC
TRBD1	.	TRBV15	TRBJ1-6	CATSRDREISPLHF	TGTGCCACCAGCAGGGACAGGGAGATTTCACCCCTCCACTTT
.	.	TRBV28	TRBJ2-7	CASTAGPYEQYF	TGTGCCAGCACGGCAGGGCCCTACGAGCAGTACTTC
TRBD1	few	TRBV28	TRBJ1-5	CAIRQGYQPQHF	TGTGCCATACGACAGGGGTATCAGCCCCAGCATTTT
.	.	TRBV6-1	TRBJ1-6	CASSEATGSLPPLHF	TGTGCCAGCAGTGAAGCGACAGGTTCCCTGCCACCCCTCCACTTT
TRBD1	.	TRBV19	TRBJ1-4	CASSFWTGDGNEKLFF	TGTGCCAGTAGTTTTTGGACAGGGGATGGAAATGAAAAACTGTTTTTT
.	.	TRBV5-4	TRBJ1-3	CASSQTTGNTIYF	TGTGCCAGCAGCCAAACTACTGGAAACACCATATATTTT